This TCR beta chain originates from a study of cytotoxic CD8 clonotypes in ibrutinib-treated CLL. The study, taken as a whole, reports: Upon ibrutinib response clonality rose, and upon progression it fell back toward baseline.

V was cut by 1 base and J by 6 bases, with 22 bases left in between. The CDR3 covers 17 residues. From germline, CDR1 is KGHSY and CDR2 FQNENV. On this clone: The target antigen is unknown.

TCR beta library input comprised roughly 1.9 micrograms of genomic DNA from cryopreserved PBMCs. Depths of 1 in 200,000 to 1 in 1 million T cells were the sequencing target. TCRdb's table, derived via immunoSEQ multiplex PCR, lists solely in-frame clones and lacks some. The sample has approximately 140,000 clones, 91% seen once; the top ten hold under 14%. This receptor was taken from a human donor with chronic lymphocytic leukemia. The chain uses TRBV16 and TRBJ2-7, with D possibly being TRBD2 (6 bases). Material: PBMCs, obtained after 12 months of ibrutinib treatment. DNA of the CDR3: TGTGCCAGCAGCCAATTTGAAAGACTAGAGAATCTGGGCGAGCAGTACTTC. It is translated as CASSQFERLENLGEQYF.